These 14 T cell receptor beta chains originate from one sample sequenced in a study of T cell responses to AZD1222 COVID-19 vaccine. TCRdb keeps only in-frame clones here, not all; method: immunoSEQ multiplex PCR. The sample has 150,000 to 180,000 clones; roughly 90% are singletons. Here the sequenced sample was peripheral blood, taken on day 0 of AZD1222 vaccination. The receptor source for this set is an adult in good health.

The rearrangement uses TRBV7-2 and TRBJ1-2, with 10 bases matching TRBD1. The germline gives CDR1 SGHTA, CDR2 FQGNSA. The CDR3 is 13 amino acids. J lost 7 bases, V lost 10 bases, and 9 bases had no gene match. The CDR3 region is CAISAGQGFGYTF. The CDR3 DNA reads TGTGCCATCTCCGCGGGACAGGGGTTTGGCTACACCTTC.

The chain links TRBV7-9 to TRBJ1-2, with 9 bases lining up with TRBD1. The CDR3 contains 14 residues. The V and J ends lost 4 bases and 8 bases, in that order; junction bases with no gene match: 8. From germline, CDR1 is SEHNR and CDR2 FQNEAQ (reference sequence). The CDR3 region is CASSSTNRGQGYTF. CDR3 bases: TGTGCCAGCAGCTCAACCAACAGGGGGCAAGGCTACACCTTC.

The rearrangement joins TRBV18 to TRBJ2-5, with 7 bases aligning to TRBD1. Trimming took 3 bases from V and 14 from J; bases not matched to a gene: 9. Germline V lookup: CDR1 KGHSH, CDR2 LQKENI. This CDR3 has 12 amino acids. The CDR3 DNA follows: TGTGCCAGCTCACCGGACTCGGGACAGCATTACTTC. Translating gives CASSPDSGQHYF.

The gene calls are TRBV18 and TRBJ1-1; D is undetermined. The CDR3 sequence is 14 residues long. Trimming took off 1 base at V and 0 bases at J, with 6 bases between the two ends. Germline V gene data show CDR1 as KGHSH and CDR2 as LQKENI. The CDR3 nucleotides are TGTGCCAGCTCACCACTGATTATGAACACTGAAGCTTTCTTT. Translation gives CASSPLIMNTEAFF.

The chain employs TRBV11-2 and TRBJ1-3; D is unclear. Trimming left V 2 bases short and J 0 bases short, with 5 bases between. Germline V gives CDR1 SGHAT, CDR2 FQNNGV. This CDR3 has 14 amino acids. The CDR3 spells CASSLKASGNTIYF. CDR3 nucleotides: TGTGCCAGCAGCTTAAAGGCCTCTGGAAACACCATATATTTT.

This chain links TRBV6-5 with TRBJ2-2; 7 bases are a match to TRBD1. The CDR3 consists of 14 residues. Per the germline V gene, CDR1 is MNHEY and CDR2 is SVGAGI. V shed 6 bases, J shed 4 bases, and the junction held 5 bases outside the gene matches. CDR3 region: CASRSGQSTGELFF. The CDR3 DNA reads TGTGCCAGCAGATCGGGACAGTCCACCGGGGAGCTGTTTTTT.

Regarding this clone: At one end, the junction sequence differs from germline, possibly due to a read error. DNA of the CDR3: TGTGCCAGCAGCTTAGGTTTGCAGGGGGAGGGGGTCTTT. Its protein is CASSLGLQGEGVF. This rearrangement joins TRBV11-2 to TRBJ1-1; 7 nucleotides line up with TRBD1. The CDR3 runs to 13 residues. Per the germline V gene, CDR1 is SGHAT and CDR2 is FQNNGV.

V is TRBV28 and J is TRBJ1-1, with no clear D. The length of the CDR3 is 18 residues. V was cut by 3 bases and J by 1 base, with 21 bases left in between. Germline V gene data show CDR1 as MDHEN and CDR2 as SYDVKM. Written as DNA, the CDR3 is TGTGCCAGCAGTTTCCTCCCTCCTCGACGGAAAAAGAACACTGAAGCTTTCTTT. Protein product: CASSFLPPRRKKNTEAFF.

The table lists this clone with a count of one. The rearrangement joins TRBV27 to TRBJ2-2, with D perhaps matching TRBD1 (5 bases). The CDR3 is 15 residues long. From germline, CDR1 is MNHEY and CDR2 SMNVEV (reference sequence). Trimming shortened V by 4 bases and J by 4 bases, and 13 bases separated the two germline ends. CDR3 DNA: TGTGCCAGCAGTTCTGCGCAGGGTGGCACCGGGGAGCTGTTTTTT. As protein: CASSSAQGGTGELFF.

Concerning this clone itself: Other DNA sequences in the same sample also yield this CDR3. This CDR3 reads CASSSQGGGQPQHF. The DNA of the CDR3 is TGCGCCAGCAGCTCGCAGGGAGGGGGACAGCCCCAGCATTTT. The gene calls are TRBV5-1 and TRBJ1-5, with D maybe TRBD1 (6 bases). Trimming stripped 3 bases from V and 7 bases from J, with 14 bases between. The germline V gene has CDR1 SGHRS and CDR2 YFSETQ. The length of the CDR3 is 14 residues.

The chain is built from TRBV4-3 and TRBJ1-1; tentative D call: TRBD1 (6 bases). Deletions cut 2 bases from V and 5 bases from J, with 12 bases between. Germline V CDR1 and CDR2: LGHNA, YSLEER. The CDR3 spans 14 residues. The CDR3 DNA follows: TGCGCCAGCAGCCAATACAGGGCAGGGACTGAAGCTTTCTTT. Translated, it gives CASSQYRAGTEAFF.

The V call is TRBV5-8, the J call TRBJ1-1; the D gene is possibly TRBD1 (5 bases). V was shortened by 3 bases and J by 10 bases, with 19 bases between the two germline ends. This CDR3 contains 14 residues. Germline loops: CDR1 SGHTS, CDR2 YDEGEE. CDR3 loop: CASSSTPGPGRAFF. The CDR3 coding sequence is TGTGCCAGCAGCTCCACTCCGGGACCGGGGCGAGCTTTCTTT.

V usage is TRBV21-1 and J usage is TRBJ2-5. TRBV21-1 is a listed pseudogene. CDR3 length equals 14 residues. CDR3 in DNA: TGTGCCAGCAGCAAAGTTAGGGACCAAGAGACCCAGTACTTC. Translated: CASSKVRDQETQYF.

CDR3: CASSSMANYGYTF. DNA for the CDR3: TGTGCCAGCAGTTCGATGGCTAACTATGGCTACACCTTC. The chain couples TRBV27 to TRBJ1-2; D is ambiguous. The germline V gene has CDR1 MNHEY and CDR2 SMNVEV (reference sequence). The CDR3 spans 13 residues. V gave up 4 bases and J gave up 0 bases, with 6 bases separating them.